The 32 T cell receptor beta chains in this list originate from one sample, sequenced in a study of blood T cell repertoires in COVID-19. TCRdb's table, derived via immunoSEQ multiplex PCR, lists solely in-frame clones and lacks some. The sample lists 27,000 or so clones, roughly 91% occurring once. Sample: peripheral blood. The receptors originated from a human donor with active COVID-19. The donor label of this sample is uncertain.

J is TRBJ2-1 and V is TRBV7-3; TRBD2 matches at 11 bases. The germline gives CDR1 SGHTA, CDR2 FQGTGA. The ends lost 5 bases at V and 0 bases at J; junction bases unmatched: 6. The CDR3 is made up of 17 amino acids. The CDR3 loop is CASSTPGLAVSYNEQFF. CDR3 in DNA: TGTGCCAGCAGCACCCCGGGACTAGCGGTCTCCTACAATGAGCAGTTCTTC.

The V and J genes are TRBV28 and TRBJ2-7, with TRBD1 identical over 7 bases. V was pared by 5 bases and J by 3 bases, with 4 bases of the junction left unmatched. Germline CDR1 reads MDHEN; CDR2 reads SYDVKM. This CDR3 spans 13 amino acids. In nucleotides, the CDR3 is TGTGCCAGCAGTCGGGACAGCTACTACGAGCAGTACTTC. Translated, it gives CASSRDSYYEQYF.

This chain joins TRBV3-1 (or the pseudogene TRBV3-2) and TRBJ1-6, with TRBD1 as a possible D gene (6 bases). V shed 4 bases and J shed 7 bases, with 20 bases lying between them. This CDR3 region has 17 residues. The V gene's germline CDR1 is LGHDT and CDR2 YNNKEL (reference sequence). The CDR3 nucleotides are TGTGCCAGCAGCCCTAAGGTAATGGGACAAGCCAATTCACCCCTCCACTTT. The encoded protein is CASSPKVMGQANSPLHF.

The chain combines TRBV15 with TRBJ1-6; D is unclear. The CDR3 length is 15 residues. Germline V lookup: CDR1 LNHNV, CDR2 YYDKDF (reference sequence). The V end lost 0 bases, the J end lost 4 bases, and 7 bases lay between the germline ends. The CDR3 region is CATSREAMYNSPLHF. CDR3 nucleotides: TGTGCCACCAGCAGAGAGGCCATGTATAATTCACCCCTCCACTTT.

The chain carries TRBV19 and TRBJ2-7, with TRBD1 matching 7 bases. This CDR3 is built from 15 residues. Looked up from germline, CDR1 is LNHDA and CDR2 is SQIVND (reference sequence). V shed 4 bases, J shed 2 bases, and the junction held 8 bases outside the gene matches. CDR3: CASSTGTAITYEQYF. The DNA of the CDR3 is TGTGCCAGTAGTACAGGGACAGCTATTACCTACGAGCAGTACTTC.

This clone came up once. The chain joins TRBV7-6 to TRBJ2-3, with D possibly matching TRBD2 (5 bases). Germline V CDR1 and CDR2: SGHVS, FNYEAQ. Trimming removed 2 bases at V and 1 base at J, with 10 bases between. This CDR3 comprises 15 residues. The CDR3 loop is CASSLLEGGTDTQYF. The CDR3 DNA sequence: TGTGCCAGCAGCTTACTTGAGGGCGGCACAGATACGCAGTATTTT.

The chain employs TRBV3-1 (or the pseudogene TRBV3-2) and TRBJ1-5; D ambiguous. Trimming pared 0 bases from V and 11 bases from J, leaving 17 bases between. CDR3 length: 15 amino acids. Germline loops: CDR1 LGHDT, CDR2 YNNKEL (reference sequence). The DNA of the CDR3 is TGTGCCAGCAGCCAAGAGCCGCACTCTCGAAGCGCCCAGCATTTT. Its translation: CASSQEPHSRSAQHF.

This rearrangement joins TRBV18 to TRBJ1-6, with D hard to call. The CDR3 extends over 16 amino acids. Germline lookup yields CDR1 KGHSH and CDR2 LQKENI. The ends were cut back, 5 bases at V and 6 bases at J, with 17 bases in the middle. CDR3 sequence reads: CASSYSLGLGNSPLHF. CDR3 nucleotides: TGTGCCAGCTCATACAGCCTGGGCCTGGGTAATTCACCCCTCCACTTT.

The V and J genes are TRBV2 and TRBJ1-6; D ambiguous. Trimming cost V 7 bases and J 10 bases, with 2 bases left between them. Germline V gene lookup returns CDR1 SNHLY and CDR2 FYNNEI. This CDR3 contains 9 residues. The CDR3 bases are TGTGCCAGCACGTCACCCCTCCACTTT. It encodes CASTSPLHF.

V gene TRBV6-2 or TRBV6-3 combines with J gene TRBJ2-7; 10 nucleotides match TRBD1. This CDR3 region has 15 residues. Trimming cost V 4 bases and J 2 bases; bases outside gene matches: 5. Looked up from germline, CDR1 is MNHEY and CDR2 is SVGEGT. CDR3 nucleotide sequence: TGTGCCAGCAGTTTCGGACAGGGGGATCCCTACGAGCAGTACTTC. It yields the protein CASSFGQGDPYEQYF.

The gene calls are TRBV20-1 and TRBJ2-3; 11 nucleotides agree with TRBD2. After removal of 3 bases from V and 4 bases from J, the junction contained 6 bases not matched to a gene. The CDR3 extends over 15 amino acids. From germline, CDR1 is DFQATT and CDR2 SNEGSKA (reference sequence). The CDR3 DNA is TGCAGTGCTAGTCCTAGCGGGGGGCGTCCAGATACGCAGTATTTT. Its protein product is CSASPSGGRPDTQYF.

CDR3 sequence (DNA): TGTGCCACCAGCAGAGATAATGAGGGCAATGAGCAGTTCTTC. It translates to CATSRDNEGNEQFF. The chain couples TRBV15 to TRBJ2-1; tentatively, D is TRBD2 (5 bases). V shed 0 bases and J shed 6 bases, with 9 bases lying between them. The CDR3 totals 14 residues. Germline-derived CDR1 and CDR2 are LNHNV and YYDKDF (reference sequence).

The chain is built from TRBV9 and TRBJ2-3; TRBD2 matches 9 bases. J gave up 5 bases and V 4 bases, and 11 bases lay outside the gene matches. This CDR3 region has 16 residues. Germline CDR1 is SGDLS and CDR2 is YYNGEE. The CDR3 nucleotides are TGTGCCAGCAGCCCCCCTCGGCTAGCGGGGTTAGATACGCAGTATTTT. It codes for CASSPPRLAGLDTQYF.

The chain joins TRBV18 to TRBJ2-3, with 10 nucleotides matching TRBD2. The junction had 2 bases not matched to a gene; V was cut back by 6 bases and J by 2 bases. Germline V gene lookup returns CDR1 KGHSH and CDR2 LQKENI. The CDR3 has 14 residues. CDR3 loop: CASSGLAATDTQYF. CDR3 DNA sequence: TGTGCCAGCTCCGGACTAGCGGCCACAGATACGCAGTATTTT. Drawing the rest from reference TRBV18 and TRBJ2-3, the complete variable domain is NAGVMQNPRHLVRRRGQEARLRCSPMKGHSHVYWYRQLPEEGLKFMVYLQKENIIDESGMPKERFSAEFPKEGPSILRIQQVVRGDSAAYFCASSGLAATDTQYFGPGTRLTVL.

This clone was detected only once. J is TRBJ2-3 and V is TRBV11-2; TRBD1 matches at 7 bases. Germline-derived CDR1 and CDR2 are SGHAT and FQNNGV. Trimming at V came to 0 bases and at J to 3 bases, leaving 9 bases not matched to a gene. This CDR3 has 17 residues. This CDR3 reads CASSLEPPGGVTDTQYF. The CDR3 bases are TGTGCCAGCAGCTTAGAGCCCCCAGGGGGAGTGACAGATACGCAGTATTTT.

The V gene is TRBV6-5, the J gene TRBJ2-7; tentatively, D is TRBD2 (6 bases). Germline-derived CDR1 and CDR2 are MNHEY and SVGAGI. V was clipped by 6 bases and J by 6 bases, with 15 bases between them. This CDR3 spans 13 amino acids. The CDR3 sequence: CASSLGLQVEQYF. DNA of the CDR3: TGTGCCAGCAGCTTGGGACTTCAGGTCGAGCAGTACTTC.

V usage is TRBV15 and J usage is TRBJ1-5; 7 nucleotides align to TRBD1. With V trimmed by 5 bases and J by 4 bases, 11 bases remained unmatched. This CDR3 region has 16 residues. The germline CDR1 and CDR2 sequences are LNHNV and YYDKDF (reference sequence). The CDR3 bases are TGTGCCACCAGCGGAGGGGGACAGTCATTAAATCAGCCCCAGCATTTT. As protein: CATSGGGQSLNQPQHF.

The chain has TRBV27 and TRBJ1-2; D not resolved. Trimming took 5 bases from V and 1 from J, leaving 14 bases between them. CDR1 is MNHEY and CDR2 is SMNVEV in the germline V gene (reference sequence). The CDR3 sequence is 15 residues long. CDR3 DNA sequence: TGTGCCAGCAGTACATACTTCCGGGGTAACTATGGCTACACCTTC. This sequence encodes CASSTYFRGNYGYTF.

The V and J genes are TRBV4-2 and TRBJ1-5; perhaps TRBD1 as D (5 bases). The V end lost 1 base, the J end lost 0 bases, and 10 bases lay between the germline ends. The CDR3 loop spans 16 amino acids. The germline V gene encodes CDR1 LGHNA and CDR2 YNFKEQ. The CDR3 nucleotides read TGTGCCAGCAGCCAAGGTCCGGACAATAGCAATCAGCCCCAGCATTTT. Encoded protein: CASSQGPDNSNQPQHF.

This clone showed up just once. The chain uses TRBV19 and TRBJ1-1; D ambiguous. Trimming removed 10 bases at V and 1 base at J, with 19 bases between. The CDR3 has 15 residues. CDR1 and CDR2 (germline): LNHDA, SQIVND (reference sequence). The CDR3 nucleotides are TGTGCCACCGCTAAAATCCGGGGTTGGAACACTGAAGCTTTCTTT. It translates to CATAKIRGWNTEAFF.

The V call is TRBV30, the J call TRBJ2-7, with 10 bases aligning to TRBD1. This CDR3 contains 14 residues. Trimming cost V 5 bases and J 7 bases; bases outside gene matches: 11. CDR1 and CDR2 (germline): GTSNPN, SVGIG (reference sequence). The CDR3 here is CAWDPGTGEEEQYF. CDR3 nucleotide sequence: TGTGCCTGGGACCCCGGGACAGGGGAAGAGGAGCAGTACTTC.

The table lists this clone with a count of one. This chain connects TRBV5-8 to TRBJ2-7; D may be TRBD2 (7 bases). The CDR3 contains 14 residues. The germline gives CDR1 SGHTS, CDR2 YDEGEE. The germline V and J ends were trimmed by 4 bases and 3 bases, with 14 bases remaining between them. The CDR3 reads CASSGRGGSYEQYF. The CDR3 nucleotides read TGTGCCAGCAGCGGAAGGGGGGGAAGCTACGAGCAGTACTTC.

This rearrangement joins TRBV24-1 to TRBJ2-1; D unclear. The CDR3 is 14 residues long. Germline-derived CDR1 and CDR2 are KGHDR and SFDVKD. V dropped 3 bases and J dropped 9 bases, with 14 bases sitting between them. CDR3 in DNA: TGTGCCACCAGTGATGAGAGTGAGCGCGGTGAGCAGTTCTTC. This codes for CATSDESERGEQFF.

The chain recombines TRBV6-6 with TRBJ2-1, with 8 bases aligning to TRBD1. Germline CDR1 is MNHNY and CDR2 is SVGAGI (reference sequence). V lost 5 bases, J lost 2 bases, and 2 bases stayed unmatched. This CDR3 contains 14 residues. The CDR3 reads CASSRTGTYNEQFF. Here the CDR3 DNA reads TGTGCCAGCAGTAGGACAGGGACCTACAATGAGCAGTTCTTC.

The rearrangement joins TRBV9 to TRBJ2-3, with 10 nucleotides matching TRBD2. The CDR3 is 16 amino acids. Germline-derived CDR1 and CDR2 are SGDLS and YYNGEE. V dropped 4 bases and J dropped 3; count of bases not matched to a gene: 8. CDR3 DNA sequence: TGTGCCAGCAGCCTGCGAGCGGGAGGGCCAACAGATACGCAGTATTTT. It encodes CASSLRAGGPTDTQYF. Variable domain in full (rest from reference TRBV9 and TRBJ2-3): DSGVTQTPKHLITATGQRVTLRCSPRSGDLSVYWYQQSLDQGLQFLIQYYNGEERAKGNILERFSAQQFPDLHSELNLSSLELGDSALYFCASSLRAGGPTDTQYFGPGTRLTVL.

The CDR3 DNA reads TGTGCCAGCAGCCTTGGATTAGCGGGATCCCAAGAGACCCAGTACTTC. Translating it yields CASSLGLAGSQETQYF. J is TRBJ2-5 and V is TRBV4-2; 8 bases line up with TRBD2. V lost 4 bases, J lost 1 base, and 8 bases stayed unmatched. Per the germline V gene, CDR1 is LGHNA and CDR2 is YNFKEQ. CDR3 length equals 16 residues.

The gene calls are TRBV7-3 and TRBJ2-5; 11 positions agree with TRBD1. Unmatched junction bases numbered 14, after V lost 5 bases and J lost 3 bases. From germline, CDR1 is SGHTA and CDR2 FQGTGA. The CDR3 loop spans 18 amino acids. The CDR3 sequence: CASSTQLGQGGKEETQYF. Written as DNA, the CDR3 is TGTGCCAGCAGCACCCAATTGGGACAGGGGGGCAAGGAAGAGACCCAGTACTTC.

This clone is a singleton in its sample. The chain joins TRBV19 to TRBJ2-2; 9 nucleotides align to TRBD2. CDR1 is LNHDA, CDR2 SQIVND, per germline (reference sequence). J gave up 3 bases and V 6 bases, and 8 bases lay outside the gene matches. There are 16 residues in the CDR3. CDR3 sequence (DNA): TGTGCCAGTAGCCTTCTAGCGGGGAGTTACACCGGGGAGCTGTTTTTT. Translated, it gives CASSLLAGSYTGELFF.

This chain links TRBV4-2 with TRBJ2-2; 10 nucleotides match TRBD2. The germline V gene encodes CDR1 LGHNA and CDR2 YNFKEQ. The CDR3 runs to 17 residues. After removal of 4 bases from V and 4 bases from J, the junction contained 9 bases not matched to a gene. The DNA of the CDR3 is TGTGCCAGCAGCCGGGAGGGACTAGCGAGTGGCACCGGGGAGCTGTTTTTT. It is translated as CASSREGLASGTGELFF.

This chain joins TRBV4-1 and TRBJ2-3, with D perhaps TRBD2 (6 bases). Germline V gives CDR1 MGHRA, CDR2 YSYEKL. V lost 0 bases, J lost 8 bases, and 15 bases lay in between. This CDR3 comprises 15 residues. The CDR3 DNA reads as TGCGCCAGCAGCCAAGAAGTGACCCCCGGGGGTACGCAGTATTTT. Its protein product is CASSQEVTPGGTQYF.

The genes are TRBV10-3 and TRBJ2-2, with 10 positions matching TRBD1. CDR1 is ENHRY, CDR2 SYGVKD, per germline. This CDR3 is built from 14 residues. Germline trimming cut 9 bases from V and 4 bases from J; bases unmatched to any gene: 5. The CDR3: CAMRTGGRTGELFF. The DNA for the CDR3 is TGTGCCATGCGGACAGGGGGGCGCACCGGGGAGCTGTTTTTT.

The V call is TRBV2, the J call TRBJ1-4; 10 bases match TRBD1. The CDR3 has 19 amino acids. CDR1 and CDR2 (germline): SNHLY, FYNNEI. The junction had 11 bases not matched to a gene; V was cut back by 4 bases and J by 0 bases. In DNA form, the CDR3 reads TGTGCCAGCAGTGTACCTGGGACAGGGGAAAGTGCAACTAATGAAAAACTGTTTTTT. This encodes CASSVPGTGESATNEKLFF.